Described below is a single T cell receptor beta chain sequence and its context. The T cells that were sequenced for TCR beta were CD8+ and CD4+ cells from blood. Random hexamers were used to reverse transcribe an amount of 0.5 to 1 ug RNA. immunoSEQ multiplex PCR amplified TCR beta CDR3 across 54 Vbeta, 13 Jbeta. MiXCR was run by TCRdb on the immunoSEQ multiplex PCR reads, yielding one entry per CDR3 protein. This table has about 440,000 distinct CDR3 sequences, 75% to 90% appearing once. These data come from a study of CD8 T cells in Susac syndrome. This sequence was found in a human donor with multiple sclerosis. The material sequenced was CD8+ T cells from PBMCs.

This CDR3 reads CASTTGVRSYNEQFF. CDR3 sequence (DNA): TGTGCCAGCACCACAGGGGTAAGGTCCTACAATGAGCAGTTCTTC. The V gene is TRBV28, the J gene TRBJ2-1, with 7 nucleotides matching TRBD1. Germline V gene sequence: CDR1 MDHEN, CDR2 SYDVKM. V gave up 7 bases and J gave up 1 base; unmatched junction bases: 7. CDR3 length: 15 residues.